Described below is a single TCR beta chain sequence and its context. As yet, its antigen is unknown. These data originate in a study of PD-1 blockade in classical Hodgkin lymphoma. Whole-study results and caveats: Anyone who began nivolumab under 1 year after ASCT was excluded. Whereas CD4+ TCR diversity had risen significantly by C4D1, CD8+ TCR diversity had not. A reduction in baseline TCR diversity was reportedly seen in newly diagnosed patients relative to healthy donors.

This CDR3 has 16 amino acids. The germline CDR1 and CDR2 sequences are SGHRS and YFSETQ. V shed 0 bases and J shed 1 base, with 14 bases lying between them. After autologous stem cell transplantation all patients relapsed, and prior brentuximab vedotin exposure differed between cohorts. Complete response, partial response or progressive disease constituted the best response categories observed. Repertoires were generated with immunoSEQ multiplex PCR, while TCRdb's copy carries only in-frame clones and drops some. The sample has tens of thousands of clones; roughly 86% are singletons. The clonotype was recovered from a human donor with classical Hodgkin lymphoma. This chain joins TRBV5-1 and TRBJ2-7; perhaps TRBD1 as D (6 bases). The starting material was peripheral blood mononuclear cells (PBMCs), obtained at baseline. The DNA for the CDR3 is TGCGCCAGCAGCTTGGAACCCACAGGGAGTTCCTACGAGCAGTACTTC. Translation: CASSLEPTGSSYEQYF.